This TCR beta chain stems from a study of T cell responses to AZD1222 COVID-19 vaccine. This CDR3 has 18 residues. V gave up 6 bases and J gave up 4 bases, with 24 bases separating them. CDR1 and CDR2 (germline): SGHTA, FQGNSA. Clones were sequenced by immunoSEQ multiplex PCR, and TCRdb holds only the in-frame ones, with some missing. The table includes around 110,000 clones, 90% detected once. Specimen: peripheral blood, collected 28 days after the second AZD1222 dose. The chain carries TRBV7-2 and TRBJ2-2; perhaps TRBD2 as D (7 bases). This sequence was found in an adult who received the AZD1222 COVID-19 vaccine. The DNA for the CDR3 is TGTGCCAGCAGAGTATGGGGGGGGCCGGAGGGCCGCACCGGGGAGCTGTTTTTT. Its translation: CASRVWGGPEGRTGELFF.